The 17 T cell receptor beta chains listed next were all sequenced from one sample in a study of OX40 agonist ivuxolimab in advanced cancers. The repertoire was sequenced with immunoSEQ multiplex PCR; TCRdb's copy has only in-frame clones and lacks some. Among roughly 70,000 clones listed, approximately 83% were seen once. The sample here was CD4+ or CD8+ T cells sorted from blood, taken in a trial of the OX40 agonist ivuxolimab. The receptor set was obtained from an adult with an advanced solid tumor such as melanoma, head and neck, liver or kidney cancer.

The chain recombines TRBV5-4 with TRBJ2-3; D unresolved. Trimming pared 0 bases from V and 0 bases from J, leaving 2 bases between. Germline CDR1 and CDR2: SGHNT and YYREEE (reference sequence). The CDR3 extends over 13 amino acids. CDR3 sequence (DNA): TGTGCCAGCAGCTTGGACAGCACAGATACGCAGTATTTT. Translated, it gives CASSLDSTDTQYF.

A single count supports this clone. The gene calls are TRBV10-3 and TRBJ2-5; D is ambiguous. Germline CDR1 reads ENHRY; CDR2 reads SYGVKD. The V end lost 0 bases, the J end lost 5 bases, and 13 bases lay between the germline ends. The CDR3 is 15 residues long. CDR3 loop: CAISESAWGGETQYF. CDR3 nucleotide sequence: TGTGCCATCAGTGAGTCAGCATGGGGTGGGGAGACCCAGTACTTC.

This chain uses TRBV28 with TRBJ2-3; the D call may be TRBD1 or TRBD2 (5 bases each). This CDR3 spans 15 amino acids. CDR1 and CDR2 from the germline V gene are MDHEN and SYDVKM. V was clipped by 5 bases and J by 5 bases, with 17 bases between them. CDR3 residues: CASSLRGGGGDTQYF. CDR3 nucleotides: TGTGCCAGCAGTCTCCGGGGCGGAGGAGGAGATACGCAGTATTTT.

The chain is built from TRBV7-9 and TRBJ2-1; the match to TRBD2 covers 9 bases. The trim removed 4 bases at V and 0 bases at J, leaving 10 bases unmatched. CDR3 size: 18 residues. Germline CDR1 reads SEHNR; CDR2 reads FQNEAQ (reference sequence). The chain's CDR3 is CASSSGGRAQGSYNEQFF. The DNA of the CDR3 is TGTGCCAGCAGCTCAGGCGGGAGGGCCCAGGGCTCCTACAATGAGCAGTTCTTC.

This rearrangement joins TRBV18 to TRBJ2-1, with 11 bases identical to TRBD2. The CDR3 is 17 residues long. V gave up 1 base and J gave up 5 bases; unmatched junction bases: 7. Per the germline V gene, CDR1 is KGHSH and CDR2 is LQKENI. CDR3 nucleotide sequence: TGTGCCAGCTCACCACGAGTTGGGACTAGCGGTAACAATGAGCAGTTCTTC. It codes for CASSPRVGTSGNNEQFF.

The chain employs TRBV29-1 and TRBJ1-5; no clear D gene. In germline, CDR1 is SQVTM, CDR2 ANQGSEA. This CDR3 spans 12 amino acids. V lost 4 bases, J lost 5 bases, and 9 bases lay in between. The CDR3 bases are TGCAGCGTTGGAGGGCAGGATCAGCCCCAGCATTTT. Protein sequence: CSVGGQDQPQHF.

The CDR3 loop reads CASSQLEGGDEKLFF. In nucleotides, the CDR3 is TGCGCCAGCAGCCAACTGGAGGGGGGGGATGAAAAACTGTTTTTT. This chain links TRBV4-1 with TRBJ1-4; tentatively, D is TRBD1 (6 bases). CDR3 length: 15 residues. Trimming removed 2 bases from V and 6 bases from J, with 13 bases in between. Germline assignment: CDR1 MGHRA and CDR2 YSYEKL.

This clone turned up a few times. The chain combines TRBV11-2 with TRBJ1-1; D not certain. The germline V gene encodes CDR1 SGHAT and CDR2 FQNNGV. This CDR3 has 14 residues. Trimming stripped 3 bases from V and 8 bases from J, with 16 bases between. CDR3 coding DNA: TGTGCCAGCAGCTTCGGCGTAGTCGTTAACGAAGCTTTCTTT. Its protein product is CASSFGVVVNEAFF.

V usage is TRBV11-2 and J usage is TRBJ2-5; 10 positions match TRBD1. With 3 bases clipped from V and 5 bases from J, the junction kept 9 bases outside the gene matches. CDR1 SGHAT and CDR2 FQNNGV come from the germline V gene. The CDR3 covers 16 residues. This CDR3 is CASSLGGTGVRETQYF. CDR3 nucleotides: TGTGCCAGCAGCTTGGGCGGGACAGGGGTCCGGGAGACCCAGTACTTC.

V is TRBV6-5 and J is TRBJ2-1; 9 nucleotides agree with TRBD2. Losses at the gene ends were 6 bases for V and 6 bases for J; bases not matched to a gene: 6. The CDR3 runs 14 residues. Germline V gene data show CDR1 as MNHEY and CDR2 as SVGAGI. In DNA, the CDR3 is TGTGCCAGCAGGTATAGCGGGGGAAGCAATGAGCAGTTCTTC. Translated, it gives CASRYSGGSNEQFF.

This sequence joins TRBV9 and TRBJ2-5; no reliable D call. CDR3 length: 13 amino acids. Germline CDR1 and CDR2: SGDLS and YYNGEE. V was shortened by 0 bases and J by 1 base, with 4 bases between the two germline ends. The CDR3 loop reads CASSVGFQETQYF. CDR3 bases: TGTGCCAGCAGCGTAGGGTTCCAAGAGACCCAGTACTTC. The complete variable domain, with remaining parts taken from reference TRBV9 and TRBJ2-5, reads DSGVTQTPKHLITATGQRVTLRCSPRSGDLSVYWYQQSLDQGLQFLIQYYNGEERAKGNILERFSAQQFPDLHSELNLSSLELGDSALYFCASSVGFQETQYFGPGTRLLVL.

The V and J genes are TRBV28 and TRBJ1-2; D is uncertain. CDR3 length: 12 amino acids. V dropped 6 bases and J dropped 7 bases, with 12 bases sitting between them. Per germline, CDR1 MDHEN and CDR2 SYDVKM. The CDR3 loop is CASSSGLVGYTF. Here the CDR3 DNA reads TGTGCCAGCAGCTCCGGCTTGGTTGGCTACACCTTC.

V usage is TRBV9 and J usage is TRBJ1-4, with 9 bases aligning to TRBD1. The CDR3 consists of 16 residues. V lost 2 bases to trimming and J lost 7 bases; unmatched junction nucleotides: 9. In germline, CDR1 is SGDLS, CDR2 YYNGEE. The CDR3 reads CASSVLPQGAVEKLFF. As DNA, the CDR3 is TGTGCCAGCAGCGTCCTCCCACAGGGGGCCGTTGAAAAACTGTTTTTT.

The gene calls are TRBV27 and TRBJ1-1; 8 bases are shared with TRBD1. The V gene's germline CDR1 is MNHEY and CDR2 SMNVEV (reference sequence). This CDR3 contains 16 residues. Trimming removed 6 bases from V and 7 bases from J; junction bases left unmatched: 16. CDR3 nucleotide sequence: TGTGCCAGCAGCCCCCTTTCCCTACAGGGGGGAGGTGAAGCTTTCTTT. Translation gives CASSPLSLQGGGEAFF.

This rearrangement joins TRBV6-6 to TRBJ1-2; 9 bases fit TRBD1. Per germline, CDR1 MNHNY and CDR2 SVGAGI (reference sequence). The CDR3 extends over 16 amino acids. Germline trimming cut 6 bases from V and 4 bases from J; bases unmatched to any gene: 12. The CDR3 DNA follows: TGTGCCAGCAGAATGCCGGGACAGGGAGTTGGCTATGGCTACACCTTC. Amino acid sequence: CASRMPGQGVGYGYTF.

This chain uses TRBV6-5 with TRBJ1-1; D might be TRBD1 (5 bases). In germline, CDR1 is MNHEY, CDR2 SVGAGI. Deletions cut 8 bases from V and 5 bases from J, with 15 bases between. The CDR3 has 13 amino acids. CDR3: CASSGRRRTEAFF. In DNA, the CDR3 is TGTGCCAGCTCGGGACGGCGAAGGACTGAAGCTTTCTTT.

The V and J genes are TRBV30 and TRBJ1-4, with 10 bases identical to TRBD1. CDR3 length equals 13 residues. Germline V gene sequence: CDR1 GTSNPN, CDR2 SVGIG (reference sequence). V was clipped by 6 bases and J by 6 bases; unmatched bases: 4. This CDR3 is CACDRGQDEKLFF. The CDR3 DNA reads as TGTGCCTGCGACAGGGGGCAGGATGAAAAACTGTTTTTT.